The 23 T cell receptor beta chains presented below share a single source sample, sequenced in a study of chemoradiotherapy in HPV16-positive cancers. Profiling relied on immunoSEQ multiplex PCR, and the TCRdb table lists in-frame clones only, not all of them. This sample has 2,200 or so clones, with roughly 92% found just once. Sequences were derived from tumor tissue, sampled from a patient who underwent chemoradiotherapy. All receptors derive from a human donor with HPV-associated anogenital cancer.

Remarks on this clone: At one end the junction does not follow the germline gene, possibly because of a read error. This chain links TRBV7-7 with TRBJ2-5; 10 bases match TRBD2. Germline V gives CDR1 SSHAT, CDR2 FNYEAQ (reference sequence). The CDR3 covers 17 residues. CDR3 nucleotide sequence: TGTGCTAGCAGCCCTAGTTGGTCCAGCGGGGGGGGAGAGACCCAGTACTTC. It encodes CASSPSWSSGGGETQYF.

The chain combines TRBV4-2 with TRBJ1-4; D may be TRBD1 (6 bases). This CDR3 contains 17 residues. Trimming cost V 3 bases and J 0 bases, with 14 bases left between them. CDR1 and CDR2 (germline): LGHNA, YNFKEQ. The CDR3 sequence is CASSQGAGHATNEKLFF. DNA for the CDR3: TGTGCCAGCAGCCAGGGGGCAGGGCATGCAACTAATGAAAAACTGTTTTTT.

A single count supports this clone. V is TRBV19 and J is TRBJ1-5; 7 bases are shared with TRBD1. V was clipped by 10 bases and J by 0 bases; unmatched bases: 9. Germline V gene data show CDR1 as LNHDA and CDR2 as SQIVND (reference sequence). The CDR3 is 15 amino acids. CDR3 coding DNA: TGTGCCACCCCCTTCGGGACAGATAGCAATCAGCCCCAGCATTTT. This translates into CATPFGTDSNQPQHF.

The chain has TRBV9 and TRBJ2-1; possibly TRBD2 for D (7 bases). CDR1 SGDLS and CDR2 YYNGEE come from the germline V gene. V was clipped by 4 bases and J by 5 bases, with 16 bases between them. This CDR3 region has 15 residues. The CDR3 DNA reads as TGTGCCAGCAGCCGAGCGGGACACCAAAACAATGAGCAGTTCTTC. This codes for CASSRAGHQNNEQFF.

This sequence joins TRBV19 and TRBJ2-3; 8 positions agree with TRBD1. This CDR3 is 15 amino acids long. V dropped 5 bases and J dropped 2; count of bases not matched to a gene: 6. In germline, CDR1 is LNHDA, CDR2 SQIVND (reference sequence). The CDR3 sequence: CASSVRDRYTDTQYF. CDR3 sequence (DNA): TGTGCCAGTAGTGTCCGGGACAGGTACACAGATACGCAGTATTTT.

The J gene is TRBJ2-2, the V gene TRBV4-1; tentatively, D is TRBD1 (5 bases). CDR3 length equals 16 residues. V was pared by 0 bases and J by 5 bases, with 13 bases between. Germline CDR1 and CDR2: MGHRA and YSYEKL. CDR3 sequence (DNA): TGCGCCAGCAGCCAAGATTTAGCAGGGTCAACCGGGGAGCTGTTTTTT. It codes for CASSQDLAGSTGELFF.

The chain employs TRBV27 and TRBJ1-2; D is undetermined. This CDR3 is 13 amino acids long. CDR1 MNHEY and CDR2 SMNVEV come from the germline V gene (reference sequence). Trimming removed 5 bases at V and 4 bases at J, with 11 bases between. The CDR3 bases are TGTGCCAGCAGTCCATCTCTTGGCTATGGCTACACCTTC. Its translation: CASSPSLGYGYTF.

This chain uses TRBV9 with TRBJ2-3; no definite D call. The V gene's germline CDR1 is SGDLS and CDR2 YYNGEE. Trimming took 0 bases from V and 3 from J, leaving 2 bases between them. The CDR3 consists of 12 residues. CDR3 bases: TGTGCCAGCAGCGTAGAGACAGATACGCAGTATTTT. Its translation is CASSVETDTQYF.

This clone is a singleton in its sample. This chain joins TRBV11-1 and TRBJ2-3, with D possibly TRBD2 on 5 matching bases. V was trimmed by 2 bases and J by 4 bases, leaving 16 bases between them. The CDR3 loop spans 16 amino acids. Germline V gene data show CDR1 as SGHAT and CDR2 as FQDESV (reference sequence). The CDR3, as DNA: TGTGCCAGCAGCTTATCTCCCGCTAGCTTGGCAGATACGCAGTATTTT. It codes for CASSLSPASLADTQYF.

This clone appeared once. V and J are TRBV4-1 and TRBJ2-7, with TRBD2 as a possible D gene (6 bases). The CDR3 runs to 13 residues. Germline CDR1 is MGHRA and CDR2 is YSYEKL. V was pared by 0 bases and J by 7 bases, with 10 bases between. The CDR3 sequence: CASSQDPAGEQYF. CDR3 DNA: TGCGCCAGCAGCCAAGACCCCGCGGGGGAGCAGTACTTC.

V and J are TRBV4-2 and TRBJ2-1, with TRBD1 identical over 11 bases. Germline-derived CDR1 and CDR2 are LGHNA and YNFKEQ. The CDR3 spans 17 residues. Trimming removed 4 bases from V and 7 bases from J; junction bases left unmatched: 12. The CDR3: CASSPLLGQGALNEQFF. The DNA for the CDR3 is TGTGCCAGCAGCCCGCTTCTCGGACAGGGGGCTTTAAATGAGCAGTTCTTC.

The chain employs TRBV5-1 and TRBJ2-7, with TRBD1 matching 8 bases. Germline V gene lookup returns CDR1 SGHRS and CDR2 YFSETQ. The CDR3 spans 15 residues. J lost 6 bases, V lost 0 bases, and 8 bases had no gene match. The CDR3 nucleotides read TGCGCCAGCAGCTTGGGACAGGGGTCGATTCTCGAGCAGTACTTC. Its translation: CASSLGQGSILEQYF.

CDR3 sequence reads: CASSLTGEADTQYF. The CDR3 DNA reads TGCGCCAGCAGCCTGACAGGGGAGGCAGATACGCAGTATTTT. The rearrangement links TRBV5-1 to TRBJ2-3; 8 nucleotides line up with TRBD1. Germline assignment: CDR1 SGHRS and CDR2 YFSETQ. The CDR3 has 14 amino acids. V lost 4 bases, J lost 4 bases, and 5 bases stayed unmatched.

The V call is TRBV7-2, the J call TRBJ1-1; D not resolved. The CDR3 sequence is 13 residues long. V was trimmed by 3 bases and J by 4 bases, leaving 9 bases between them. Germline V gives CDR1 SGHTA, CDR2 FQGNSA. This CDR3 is CASSFERGTEAFF. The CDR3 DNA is TGTGCCAGCAGCTTCGAGAGAGGCACTGAAGCTTTCTTT.

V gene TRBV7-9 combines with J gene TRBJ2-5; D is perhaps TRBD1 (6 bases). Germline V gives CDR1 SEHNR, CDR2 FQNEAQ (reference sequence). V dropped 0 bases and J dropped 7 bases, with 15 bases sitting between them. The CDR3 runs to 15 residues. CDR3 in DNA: TGTGCCAGCAGCTTAGCGGACAGTCGAGGCGGGACCCAGTACTTC. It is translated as CASSLADSRGGTQYF.

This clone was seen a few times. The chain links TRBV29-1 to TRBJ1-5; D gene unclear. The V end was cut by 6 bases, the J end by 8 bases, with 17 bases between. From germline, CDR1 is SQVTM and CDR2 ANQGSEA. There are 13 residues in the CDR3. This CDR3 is CSVWHGWPEPQHF. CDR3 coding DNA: TGCAGCGTATGGCATGGGTGGCCCGAGCCCCAGCATTTT.

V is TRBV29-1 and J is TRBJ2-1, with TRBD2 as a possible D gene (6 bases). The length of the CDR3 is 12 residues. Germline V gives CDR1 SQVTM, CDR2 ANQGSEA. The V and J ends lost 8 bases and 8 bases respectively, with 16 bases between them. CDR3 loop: CSPASGPDEQFF. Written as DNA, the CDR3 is TGCAGCCCCGCCAGCGGGCCCGATGAGCAGTTCTTC.

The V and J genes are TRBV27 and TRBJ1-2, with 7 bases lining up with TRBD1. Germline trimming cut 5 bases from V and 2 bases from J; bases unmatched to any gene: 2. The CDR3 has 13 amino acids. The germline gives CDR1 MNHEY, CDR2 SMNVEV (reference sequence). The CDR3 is CASSIQGNYGYTF. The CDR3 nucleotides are TGTGCCAGCAGTATACAGGGGAACTATGGCTACACCTTC.

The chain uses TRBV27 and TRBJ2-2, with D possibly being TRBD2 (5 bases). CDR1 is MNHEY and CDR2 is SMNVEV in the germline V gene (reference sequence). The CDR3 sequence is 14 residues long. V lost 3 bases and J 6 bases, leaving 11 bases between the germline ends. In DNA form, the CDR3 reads TGTGCCAGCAGTTTGGGGAGCTCGGCCGGGGAGCTGTTTTTT. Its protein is CASSLGSSAGELFF.

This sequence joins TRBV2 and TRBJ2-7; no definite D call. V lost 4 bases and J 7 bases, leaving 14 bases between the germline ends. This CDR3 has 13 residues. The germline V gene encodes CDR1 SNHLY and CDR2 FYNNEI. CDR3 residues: CASSVGSSQEQYF. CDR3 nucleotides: TGTGCCAGCAGTGTGGGCAGCTCTCAGGAGCAGTACTTC.

CDR3 in DNA: TGTGCCTGGAGTGTAAGTGTGCCGGGGTCACCCCTCCACTTT. It yields the protein CAWSVSVPGSPLHF. V gene TRBV30 combines with J gene TRBJ1-6; D gene unclear. V lost 0 bases and J lost 10, with 13 bases in between. CDR1 and CDR2 (germline): GTSNPN, SVGIG (reference sequence). The CDR3 extends over 14 amino acids.

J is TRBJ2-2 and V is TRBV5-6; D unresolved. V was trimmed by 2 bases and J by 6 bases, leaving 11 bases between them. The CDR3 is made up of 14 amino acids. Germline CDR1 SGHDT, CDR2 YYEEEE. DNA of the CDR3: TGTGCCAGCAGCTTTGGGTTCGTGCCCGGGGAGCTGTTTTTT. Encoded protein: CASSFGFVPGELFF.

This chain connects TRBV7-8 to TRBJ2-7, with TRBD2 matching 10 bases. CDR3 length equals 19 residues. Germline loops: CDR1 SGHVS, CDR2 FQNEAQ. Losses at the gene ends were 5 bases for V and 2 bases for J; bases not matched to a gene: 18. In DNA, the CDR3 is TGTGCCAGCAGCCCCAGTAGGGTGGGACTAGCGATAACGGCCTACGAGCAGTACTTC. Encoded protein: CASSPSRVGLAITAYEQYF.